Presented here are 18 T cell receptor beta chains from one specimen sequenced in a study of human T cells and chemical hapten exposure. TCRdb redid the calling of the RACE reads with MiXCR, one entry per CDR3 protein. The profile covers about 190,000 distinct CDR3 sequences, with about 25% appearing a single time and about 2.3% taken by the ten largest. Time point reported: patch test 3, about 24 weeks after DPC sensitization. Documented treatment: therapeutic diphenylcyclopropenone sensitization with weekly scalp DPC. The sample in question was whole blood, obtained in connection with sensitization to the hapten diphenylcyclopropenone (DPC). The receptors here all came from a middle-aged woman with alopecia areata. Some clones in this sample may be carry-over from other donors' samples.

V usage is TRBV5-1 and J usage is TRBJ2-7; D possibly corresponds to TRBD2 (5 bases). V lost 4 bases and J 3 bases, leaving 11 bases between the germline ends. The CDR3 extends over 13 amino acids. Germline assignment: CDR1 SGHRS and CDR2 YFSETQ. The CDR3 DNA follows: TGCGCCAGCAGCCCCGGACGGGGCTACGAGCAGTACTTC. It translates to CASSPGRGYEQYF.

The rearrangement links TRBV5-6 to TRBJ2-5, with TRBD2 as a possible D gene (5 bases). Trimming left V 5 bases short and J 0 bases short, with 8 bases between. The germline V gene encodes CDR1 SGHDT and CDR2 YYEEEE. The CDR3 runs to 13 residues. The CDR3 nucleotides read TGTGCCAGCAGGACGGGGTACCAAGAGACCCAGTACTTC. Translating it yields CASRTGYQETQYF.

The chain is built from TRBV6-6 and TRBJ2-5, with no clear D. The CDR3 extends over 12 amino acids. V was cut by 6 bases and J by 5 bases, with 10 bases left in between. Germline lookup yields CDR1 MNHNY and CDR2 SVGAGI (reference sequence). The CDR3 nucleotides read TGTGCCAGCAGCCCCTCCCCGGAGACCCAGTACTTC. Translating it yields CASSPSPETQYF.

This clonotype was detected ten times or more. The chain recombines TRBV29-1 with TRBJ2-7; 11 bases map to TRBD1. This CDR3 has 14 amino acids. Germline CDR1 is SQVTM and CDR2 is ANQGSEA. The J segment lost 4 bases and the V segment lost 8 bases, leaving 10 bases of the junction unmatched. CDR3 loop: CSTSTGTGGYEQYF. In DNA form, the CDR3 reads TGCAGCACTTCTACCGGGACAGGGGGATACGAGCAGTACTTC.

A few counts support this clonotype. The chain has TRBV6-5 and TRBJ2-7, with D uncertain. The CDR3 is 11 residues long. Trimming took 6 bases from V and 9 from J, leaving 12 bases between them. The germline gives CDR1 MNHEY, CDR2 SVGAGI. The CDR3 reads CASRGPRGQYF. CDR3 bases: TGTGCCAGCAGAGGACCCCGTGGGCAGTACTTC.

This clonotype has just a few counts. In DNA, the CDR3 is TGTGCCAGCAGCTTGGCGGGGAACTATGGCTACACCTTC. Encoded protein: CASSLAGNYGYTF. The V call is TRBV7-9, the J call TRBJ1-2; D is ambiguous. In germline, CDR1 is SEHNR, CDR2 FQNEAQ (reference sequence). Trimming pared 3 bases from V and 2 bases from J, leaving 7 bases between. The CDR3 consists of 13 residues. Full variable domain (outside the CDR3, taken from reference TRBV7-9 and TRBJ1-2): DTGVSQNPRHKITKRGQNVTFRCDPISEHNRLYWYRQTLGQGPEFLTYFQNEAQLEKSRLLSDRFSAERPKGSFSTLEIQRTEQGDSAMYLCASSLAGNYGYTFGSGTRLTVV.

The V call is TRBV11-3, the J call TRBJ2-7, with D perhaps given as TRBD1 or TRBD2 (5 bases each). V was pared by 5 bases and J by 6 bases, with 17 bases between. This CDR3 region has 14 residues. Germline V lookup: CDR1 SGHNT, CDR2 YENEEA. CDR3 protein: CASSTGPSQGEQYF. CDR3 coding DNA: TGTGCCAGCAGCACGGGACCATCCCAGGGCGAGCAGTACTTC.

The rearrangement links TRBV7-2 to TRBJ2-2; 8 nucleotides agree with TRBD2. The CDR3 has 15 residues. Germline V gene data show CDR1 as SGHTA and CDR2 as FQGNSA. Trimming took 5 bases from V and 8 from J; bases not matched to a gene: 10. The CDR3 nucleotides are TGTGCCAGCAGCCGTCCGGGACTAGATTTGGGGGAGCTGTTTTTT. It specifies CASSRPGLDLGELFF.

V usage is TRBV7-9 and J usage is TRBJ1-2; TRBD1 agrees at 7 bases. CDR3 length: 15 amino acids. Trimming cost V 5 bases and J 4 bases; bases outside gene matches: 10. Germline V lookup: CDR1 SEHNR, CDR2 FQNEAQ (reference sequence). The CDR3 DNA is TGTGCCAGCAGCCGATACGGGGACAGCTTCTATGGCTACACCTTC. This encodes CASSRYGDSFYGYTF.

This sequence joins TRBV20-1 and TRBJ1-4; TRBD1 aligns across 9 bases. The CDR3 has 14 residues. The J segment lost 8 bases and the V segment lost 4 bases, leaving 8 bases of the junction unmatched. Germline V gene sequence: CDR1 DFQATT, CDR2 SNEGSKA (reference sequence). CDR3 sequence reads: CSAMGQGVGEKLFF. The DNA for the CDR3 is TGCAGTGCTATGGGACAGGGAGTGGGGGAAAAACTGTTTTTT.

The chain has TRBV7-2 and TRBJ1-5, with D possibly matching TRBD1 (5 bases). Trimming took off 2 bases at V and 6 bases at J, with 11 bases between the two ends. Germline CDR1 is SGHTA and CDR2 is FQGNSA. The length of the CDR3 is 14 residues. The CDR3 sequence is CASSLYEGRQPQHF. The CDR3 DNA is TGTGCCAGCAGCTTATATGAGGGACGTCAGCCCCAGCATTTT.

This rearrangement joins TRBV4-1 to TRBJ2-2; D gene ambiguous. Trimming took 1 base from V and 5 from J, leaving 8 bases between them. Germline CDR1 reads MGHRA; CDR2 reads YSYEKL. The CDR3 length is 14 residues. The DNA of the CDR3 is TGCGCCAGCAGCCAAGCAGTAGGGACCGGGGAGCTGTTTTTT. The encoded protein is CASSQAVGTGELFF.

The sample holds a few counts of this clonotype. The chain recombines TRBV5-1 with TRBJ2-5, with a weak D call TRBD2 (7 bases). Per the germline V gene, CDR1 is SGHRS and CDR2 is YFSETQ. This CDR3 has 14 residues. V lost 6 bases and J 4 bases, leaving 16 bases between the germline ends. CDR3 nucleotide sequence: TGCGCCAGCAAGGGGGGGACCCGAGTAGAGACCCAGTACTTC. Translating it yields CASKGGTRVETQYF.

There are many counts of this clonotype. The chain recombines TRBV28 with TRBJ1-1, with D possibly matching TRBD1 (6 bases). V lost 2 bases, J lost 4 bases, and 8 bases lay in between. The germline V gene encodes CDR1 MDHEN and CDR2 SYDVKM. The CDR3 sequence is 13 residues long. The CDR3 nucleotides are TGTGCCAGCAGTTTAACAGGGAGCACTGAAGCTTTCTTT. It encodes CASSLTGSTEAFF.

This clonotype was detected a few times. V is TRBV6-1 and J is TRBJ1-2, with D hard to call. The V end lost 6 bases, the J end lost 4 bases, and 18 bases lay between the germline ends. CDR1 and CDR2 from the germline V gene are MNHNS and SASEGT. CDR3 length equals 15 residues. Here the CDR3 reads CASSAGGGPLYGYTF. The CDR3, as DNA: TGTGCCAGCAGCGCCGGAGGCGGTCCCCTCTATGGCTACACCTTC.

This clonotype occurred once. The chain carries TRBV7-3 and TRBJ2-2, with D perhaps TRBD2 (6 bases). The germline gives CDR1 SGHTA, CDR2 FQGTGA. V lost 2 bases to trimming and J lost 0 bases, with 10 bases between them. This CDR3 comprises 16 residues. The CDR3 nucleotides read TGTGCCAGCAGCTTAGGCGGGATAGCGAACACCGGGGAGCTGTTTTTT. This encodes CASSLGGIANTGELFF.

This clonotype occurred a few times. The chain combines TRBV5-1 with TRBJ2-3; D is uncertain. CDR1 is SGHRS and CDR2 is YFSETQ in the germline V gene. CDR3 length: 16 residues. With 3 bases removed from V and 0 bases from J, the gap between germline ends came to 14 bases. The CDR3, as DNA: TGCGCCAGCAGCTCGGCACTTGGCGGAAGCACAGATACGCAGTATTTT. It encodes CASSSALGGSTDTQYF.

For the CDR3, the DNA is TGTGCAAGTCGCTCGTTGACAGTGAGCTCCTACGAGCAGTACTTC. Translation: CASRSLTVSSYEQYF. The J gene is TRBJ2-7, the V gene TRBV12-2; the table names TRBD1, a call not compared with the DNA. TRBV12-2 is listed as a pseudogene. The CDR3 length is 15 residues.